This TCR beta chain was sequenced during a study of blood T cell repertoires in COVID-19. Overall study context: Acute and convalescent COVID-19 specimens originated in the United States, Italy and Spain. T cells, B-cell-depleted T cells, or PBMCs provided the cDNA or gDNA that served as material.

As processed by the authors: The authors estimated nucleated cell counts from reference gene primer amplification. Generated by immunoSEQ multiplex PCR, the TCRdb table keeps only in-frame clones and is missing some. The V and J calls and clone size come from that table; D and trimming were worked out from the DNA. The sample has about 55,000 clones, more than 85% seen once. Germline V gene data show CDR1 as SGHNT and CDR2 as YYREEE (reference sequence). Deletions cut 0 bases from V and 1 base from J, with 14 bases between. This CDR3 is built from 18 residues. The chain employs TRBV5-4 and TRBJ2-6; the D gene is possibly TRBD1 (6 bases). The source material was peripheral blood. The sequence was obtained from a man aged 50 to 60 with active COVID-19. In nucleotides, the CDR3 is TGTGCCAGCAGCTTGGGACAGGCTGGATTTTCTGGGGCCAACGTCCTGACTTTC. Translating it yields CASSLGQAGFSGANVLTF.